This TCR beta chain was sequenced for a study of beta chain features in type 1 diabetes. There are 15 residues in the CDR3. The germline gives CDR1 SGHTA, CDR2 FQGNSA. V gave up 4 bases and J gave up 2 bases; unmatched junction bases: 8. Reverse transcription of all isolated RNA meant that expressed TCRB transcripts were sequenced. Clones were sequenced by immunoSEQ multiplex PCR, and TCRdb holds only the in-frame ones, with some missing. The repertoire has hundreds of thousands of clones, less than 20% of them found once; the top ten carry about 0.093%. The chain combines TRBV7-2 with TRBJ2-7; 7 nucleotides agree with TRBD1. Sequenced sample: naive CD4+ T cells from blood. The TCR sequence derives from a man aged 18 to 35 in good health. This chain's CDR3 is CASSSPRGQAYEQYF. In DNA, the CDR3 is TGTGCCAGCAGCTCCCCTAGAGGACAGGCCTACGAGCAGTACTTC.